The clone carrying this T cell receptor (beta chain) was seen a few times. During construction of the library, unique molecular identifiers were attached to individual cDNA molecules for quantitative, reproducible TCR counting. Using its own MiXCR run on the RACE reads, TCRdb lists one record per CDR3 protein. The table shows approximately 100,000 distinct CDR3 sequences, with 11% occurring only once. Specified time point: patch test 1, 2 weeks after DPC sensitization. Treatment meaning: therapeutic diphenylcyclopropenone sensitization with weekly scalp DPC. Patients had alopecia, were aged 18 to 70, and were not pregnant. Whole blood that had not been fractionated was the source of extracted total RNA. These data originate in a study of human T cells and chemical hapten exposure. Germline loops: CDR1 MNHEY, CDR2 SMNVEV (reference sequence). The CDR3 consists of 13 residues. V lost 2 bases and J lost 2, with 4 bases in between.

The source is a woman between 35 and 50 years old with alopecia areata. Some clones in this sample may be carry-over from other donors' samples. This chain uses TRBV27 with TRBJ1-3; no firm D call. The input for sequencing was whole blood, taken in connection with sensitization to the hapten diphenylcyclopropenone (DPC). The DNA of the CDR3 is TGTGCCAGCAGTTTAATTCCTGGAAACACCATATATTTT. Its translation is CASSLIPGNTIYF.